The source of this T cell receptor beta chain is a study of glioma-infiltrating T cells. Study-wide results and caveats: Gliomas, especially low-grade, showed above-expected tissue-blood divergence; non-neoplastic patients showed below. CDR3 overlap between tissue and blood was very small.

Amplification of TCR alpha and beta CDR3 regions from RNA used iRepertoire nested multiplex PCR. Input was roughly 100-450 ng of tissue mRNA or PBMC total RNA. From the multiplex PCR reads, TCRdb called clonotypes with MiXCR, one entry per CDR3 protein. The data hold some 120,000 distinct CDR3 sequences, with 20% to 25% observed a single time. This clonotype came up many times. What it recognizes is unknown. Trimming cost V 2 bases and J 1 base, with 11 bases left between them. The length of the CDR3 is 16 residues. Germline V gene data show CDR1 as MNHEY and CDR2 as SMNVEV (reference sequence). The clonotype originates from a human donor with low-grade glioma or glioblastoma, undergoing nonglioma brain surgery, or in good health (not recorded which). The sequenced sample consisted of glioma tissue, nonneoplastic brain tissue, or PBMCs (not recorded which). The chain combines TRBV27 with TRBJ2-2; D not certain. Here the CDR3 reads CASSLRSSLNTGELFF. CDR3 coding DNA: TGTGCCAGCAGTTTAAGATCCAGCCTGAACACCGGGGAGCTGTTTTTT.